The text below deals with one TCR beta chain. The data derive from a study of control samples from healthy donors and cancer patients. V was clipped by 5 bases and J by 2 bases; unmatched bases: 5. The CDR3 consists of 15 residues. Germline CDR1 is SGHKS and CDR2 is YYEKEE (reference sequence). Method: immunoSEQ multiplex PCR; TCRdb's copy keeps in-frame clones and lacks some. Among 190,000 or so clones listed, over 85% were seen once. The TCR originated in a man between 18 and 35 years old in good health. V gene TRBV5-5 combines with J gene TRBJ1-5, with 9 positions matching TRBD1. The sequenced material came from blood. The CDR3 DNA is TGTGCCAGCAGTCAGACAGGGGGTGGCAATCAGCCCCAGCATTTT. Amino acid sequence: CASSQTGGGNQPQHF.